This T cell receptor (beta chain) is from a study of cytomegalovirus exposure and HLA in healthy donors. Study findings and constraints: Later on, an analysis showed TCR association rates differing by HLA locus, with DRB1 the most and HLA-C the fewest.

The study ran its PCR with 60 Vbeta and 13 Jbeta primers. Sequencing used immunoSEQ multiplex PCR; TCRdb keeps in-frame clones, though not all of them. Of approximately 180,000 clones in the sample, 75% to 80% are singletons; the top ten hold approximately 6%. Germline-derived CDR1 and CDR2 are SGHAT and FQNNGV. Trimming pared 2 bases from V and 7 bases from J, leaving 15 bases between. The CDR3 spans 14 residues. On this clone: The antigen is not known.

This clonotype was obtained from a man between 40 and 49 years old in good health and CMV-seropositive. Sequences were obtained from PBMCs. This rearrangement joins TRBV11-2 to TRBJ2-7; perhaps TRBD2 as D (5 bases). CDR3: CASSLTLTGSEQYF. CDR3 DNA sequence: TGTGCCAGCAGCTTAACCCTCACGGGAAGTGAGCAGTACTTC.